The following is a T cell receptor beta chain sequence with its context. Its antigen remains unidentified. V was pared by 1 base and J by 5 bases, with 3 bases between. CDR1 and CDR2 (germline): SEHNR, FQNEAQ (reference sequence). This CDR3 spans 11 amino acids. The sample belongs to a study of cytotoxic CD8 clonotypes in ibrutinib-treated CLL. Whole-study context: The response samples were taken once patients had been treated for a median of around eleven months, range 6 to 36.

Sequenced by immunoSEQ multiplex PCR; TCRdb stores in-frame clones only, minus some. The sample holds approximately 130,000 clones; under 90% are singletons and the top ten take 3% to 4%. Overall study results and limits: At the start, clonality exceeded age-matched healthy donors and followed circulating CD8+ T-cell counts. Public clonotypes occurred uncommonly; on treatment, they contracted or remained stable.

The material sequenced was PBMCs, taken after 24 months of ibrutinib treatment. The sequence was obtained from a human donor with chronic lymphocytic leukemia. The genes are TRBV7-9 and TRBJ2-7, with D hard to call. CDR3 nucleotides: TGTGCCAGCAGCTTAGGGGACGAGCAGTACTTC. Translating gives CASSLGDEQYF. Using reference TRBV7-9 and TRBJ2-7 for the parts outside the CDR3, the full variable domain is DTGVSQNPRHKITKRGQNVTFRCDPISEHNRLYWYRQTLGQGPEFLTYFQNEAQLEKSRLLSDRFSAERPKGSFSTLEIQRTEQGDSAMYLCASSLGDEQYFGPGTRLTVT.